Listed below are T cell receptor beta chains from one sample, sequenced in a study of neurological immune-mediated disorders. TCRdb re-called the 5' RACE reads with MiXCR, one entry per CDR3 protein. The data hold some 95,000 distinct CDR3 sequences, with 3.5% to 4% observed a single time. Sequencing input: PBMCs. The receptors were sampled from a woman between 18 and 29 years old with multiple sclerosis. The CDR3 runs from the conserved cysteine through the conserved F or W. The order of the fields is D gene, V gene, J gene, clone size, CDR3 protein, CDR3 DNA. A D gene is named only where the DNA matches it firmly. Only part of the rows carry a size: once, few, many, or a class if the clone is expanded.

NA,TRBV21-1,TRBJ2-1,many,CASFDGTGENNEQFF,TGTGCCAGCTTTGACGGGACAGGGGAGAACAATGAGCAGTTCTTC
NA,TRBV29-1,TRBJ1-1,many,CSVEDQYTEAFF,TGCAGCGTTGAAGATCAGTACACTGAAGCTTTCTTT
NA,TRBV19,TRBJ2-3,many,CASTPGPLRDTQYF,TGTGCCAGTACCCCGGGACCTCTGCGGGATACGCAGTATTTT
TRBD2,TRBV28,TRBJ2-5,many,CASSSPGLGETQYF,TGTGCCAGCAGTTCCCCGGGACTAGGAGAGACCCAGTACTTC
NA,TRBV27,TRBJ2-5,few,CASSFGLEQTQYF,TGTGCCAGCAGTTTCGGGCTGGAACAGACCCAGTACTTC
NA,TRBV5-1,TRBJ2-5,many,CASSPGLTQQETQYF,TGCGCCAGCAGCCCCGGGCTAACACAACAAGAGACCCAGTACTTC
TRBD1,TRBV7-2,TRBJ1-4,many,CASSDHRGRFEKLFF,TGTGCCAGCAGCGACCACAGGGGAAGGTTTGAAAAACTGTTTTTT
TRBD2,TRBV7-2,TRBJ2-7,many,CASSPAREGVIEQYF,TGTGCCAGCAGCCCGGCCCGGGAGGGGGTAATTGAGCAGTACTTC
NA,TRBV7-3,TRBJ2-1,many,CASSTGTSQFF,TGTGCCAGCAGCACCGGGACATCGCAGTTCTTC
NA,TRBV5-1,TRBJ2-3,many,CASSRPDGLSDTQYF,TGCGCCAGCAGCCGGCCCGACGGCTTGTCGGATACGCAGTATTTT
NA,TRBV10-3,TRBJ2-3,many,CAGSLSDTDTQYF,TGTGCCGGATCATTATCAGATACAGATACGCAGTATTTT
NA,TRBV20-1,TRBJ1-6,many,CSAQDRTRGSPLHF,TGCAGTGCGCAGGACCGCACAAGGGGTTCACCCCTCCACTTT
NA,TRBV7-9,TRBJ2-7,many,CASSRTPYEQYF,TGTGCCAGCAGCCGGACACCCTACGAGCAGTACTTC
NA,TRBV10-3,TRBJ2-1,many,CAISESELDEQFF,TGTGCCATCAGTGAATCTGAACTGGATGAGCAGTTCTTC
TRBD2,TRBV6-5,TRBJ2-3,many,CASSYSAGGITDTQYF,TGTGCCAGCAGTTATTCAGCGGGAGGGATCACAGATACGCAGTATTTT
TRBD2,TRBV20-1,TRBJ2-1,many,CSAASGKGDEQFF,TGCAGTGCAGCTAGCGGGAAGGGGGATGAGCAGTTCTTC
TRBD2,TRBV30,TRBJ2-5,many,CAFARGGLETQYF,TGTGCCTTTGCTCGGGGGGGCCTGGAGACCCAGTACTTC
NA,TRBV5-6,TRBJ2-7,many,CASSSGTFEQYF,TGTGCCAGCAGCTCCGGGACTTTCGAGCAGTACTTC
NA,TRBV13,TRBJ2-7,many,CASRVRGGSSYEQYF,TGTGCCAGCAGGGTCAGGGGGGGAAGCTCCTACGAGCAGTACTTC
TRBD1,TRBV20-1,TRBJ1-4,many,CRAGQGEEKLFF,TGCAGGGCGGGACAGGGAGAGGAAAAACTGTTTTTT
TRBD2,TRBV29-1,TRBJ2-7,many,CSVDLAGGYEQYF,TGCAGCGTTGACCTAGCGGGAGGCTACGAGCAGTACTTC
NA,TRBV10-3,TRBJ2-1,many,CAISEHRSPGPEQFF,TGTGCCATCAGTGAACATAGGTCCCCCGGGCCTGAGCAGTTCTTC
TRBD1,TRBV5-1,TRBJ2-5,many,CASSPGQGRETQYF,TGCGCCAGCAGCCCTGGACAGGGACGGGAGACCCAGTACTTC
NA,TRBV20-1,TRBJ2-2,many,CSARMPGGELFF,TGCAGTGCTAGGATGCCGGGCGGGGAGCTGTTTTTT
NA,TRBV7-9,TRBJ1-3,many,CASSFPTPNSGNTIYF,TGTGCCAGCAGCTTTCCTACACCCAACTCTGGAAACACCATATATTTT
TRBD2,TRBV9,TRBJ2-1,many,CASSVRAGGLDEQFF,TGTGCCAGCAGCGTCCGAGCGGGAGGGCTGGATGAGCAGTTCTTC
NA,TRBV20-1,TRBJ2-5,many,CSASEQTQYF,TGCAGTGCTTCGGAGCAGACCCAGTACTTC
TRBD2,TRBV20-1,TRBJ2-3,many,CSARVGGSVTDTQYF,TGCAGTGCCCGTGTGGGAGGGAGTGTCACAGATACGCAGTATTTT
NA,TRBV12-3/TRBV12-4,TRBJ1-5,many,CASSLRVDQPQHF,TGTGCCAGCAGTTTGAGGGTAGATCAGCCCCAGCATTTT
NA,TRBV6-5,TRBJ1-2,many,CASSYAGRGYGYTF,TGTGCCAGCAGTTACGCTGGCCGGGGCTATGGCTACACCTTC
NA,TRBV7-9,TRBJ1-1,NA,CASSLVPMGMFLVF,TGTGCCAGCAGCTTAGTTCCTATGGGCATGTTCTTAGTCTTT
TRBD2,TRBV25-1,TRBJ2-7,many,CASSSRTSEPYEQYF,TGTGCCAGCAGTTCCCGGACTAGCGAGCCCTACGAGCAGTACTTC
TRBD1,TRBV6-6,TRBJ2-7,many,CASTLGTGAHEQYF,TGTGCCAGCACCCTCGGGACAGGGGCCCACGAGCAGTACTTC
NA,TRBV7-8,TRBJ2-5,many,CASSLVAGLETQYF,TGTGCCAGCAGCTTAGTTGCGGGTTTAGAGACCCAGTACTTC
NA,TRBV29-1,TRBJ1-2,many,CSVQGNYGYTF,TGCAGCGTTCAGGGGAACTATGGCTACACCTTC
NA,TRBV28,TRBJ2-3,many,CASSLKGRGQYF,TGTGCCAGCAGCCTCAAGGGGAGAGGGCAGTATTTT
TRBD1,TRBV12-3/TRBV12-4,TRBJ1-1,many,CASSQDRVANTEAFF,TGTGCCAGCAGTCAGGACAGGGTGGCGAACACTGAAGCTTTCTTT
NA,TRBV20-1,TRBJ1-4,many,CSARGIHTTRWANEKLFF,TGCAGTGCTAGAGGGATTCATACGACCCGTTGGGCTAATGAAAAACTGTTTTTT
TRBD2,TRBV9,TRBJ2-7,many,CASSATSGSLGVQYF,TGTGCCAGCAGCGCTACTAGCGGGAGTCTGGGGGTGCAGTACTTC
NA,TRBV6-5,TRBJ2-4,many,CASSQGAKNIQYF,TGTGCCAGCAGTCAGGGGGCCAAAAACATTCAGTACTTC
NA,TRBV11-1,TRBJ2-1,many,CASRLGVSQYNEQFF,TGTGCCAGCAGATTAGGGGTTTCACAATATAATGAGCAGTTCTTC
TRBD1,TRBV12-3/TRBV12-4,TRBJ1-5,many,CASSGTDQPQHF,TGTGCCAGCAGCGGGACAGACCAGCCCCAGCATTTT
TRBD2,TRBV6-5,TRBJ2-3,many,CASSRRLAGGQDTQYF,TGTGCCAGCTCAAGGCGTCTAGCGGGGGGGCAAGATACGCAGTATTTT
NA,TRBV10-3,TRBJ2-1,many,CAISLELDKQFF,TGTGCCATCAGCTTAGAGCTCGATAAGCAGTTCTTC
NA,TRBV12-3/TRBV12-4,TRBJ2-1,many,CASSPNREQFF,TGTGCCAGCAGCCCGAATAGAGAGCAGTTCTTC
NA,TRBV7-8,TRBJ2-7,many,CASSSNRDSYYEQYF,TGTGCCAGCAGCTCGAACAGAGACTCGTACTACGAGCAGTACTTC
TRBD2,TRBV5-1,TRBJ2-4,many,CASSPGLLAGGPVAKNIQYF,TGCGCCAGCAGCCCTGGGCTACTAGCGGGGGGGCCCGTAGCCAAAAACATTCAGTACTTC
TRBD1,TRBV4-3,TRBJ2-2,few,CASSTGQGRTGELFF,TGCGCCAGCAGCACTGGACAGGGGAGGACCGGGGAGCTGTTTTTT
NA,TRBV4-1,TRBJ2-2,few,CASSQGSLGELFF,TGCGCCAGCAGCCAAGGGAGTCTCGGGGAGCTGTTTTTT
NA,TRBV27,TRBJ2-7,many,CATADTGIYEQYF,TGTGCCACCGCCGATACAGGGATATACGAGCAGTACTTC
NA,TRBV7-6,TRBJ1-5,many,CASSLAGGNNQPQHF,TGTGCCAGCAGCTTAGCTGGGGGGAACAATCAGCCCCAGCATTTT